A single sample is the source of the 14 T cell receptor beta chains below, sequenced in a study of blood T cells in healthy people across ages. A second roughly 7 to 12 cycle PCR used barcoded and J-beta primers. TCRdb recomputed calls from the 5' RACE reads with MiXCR, one row per CDR3 protein. The table includes about 1,500,000 distinct CDR3 sequences, roughly 45% detected once. Sequences were obtained from blood. The receptors shown here come from a woman aged 18-29 years in good health.

The chain uses TRBV4-1 and TRBJ2-7; D may be TRBD1 (6 bases). This CDR3 has 15 amino acids. With 0 bases removed from V and 2 bases from J, the gap between germline ends came to 11 bases. Germline V CDR1 and CDR2: MGHRA, YSYEKL. CDR3 nucleotides: TGCGCCAGCAGCCAAGATTGGACAGCGACCTACGAGCAGTACTTC. It specifies CASSQDWTATYEQYF.

This clonotype was observed a handful of times. This chain uses TRBV12-3 or TRBV12-4 with TRBJ2-7, with D tentatively TRBD1 (7 bases). The CDR3 is 16 residues long. V shed 4 bases and J shed 1 base, with 17 bases lying between them. For the CDR3, the DNA is TGTGCCAGCAGTTCTCCCCGCGCAGGGGGGTCCTACGAGCAGTACTTC. Residues: CASSSPRAGGSYEQYF.

In the case of this clonotype: Mismatch with germline at one junction end may stem from a read error. V usage is TRBV5-1 and J usage is TRBJ2-4, with 9 bases identical to TRBD1. The V gene's germline CDR1 is SGHRS and CDR2 YFSETQ. The CDR3 sequence is 17 residues long. The CDR3 sequence: CASGLRTGGSGKNIQYF. CDR3 DNA: TGCGCCAGCGGCTTGCGTACAGGGGGCTCGGGCAAAAACATTCAGTACTTC.

The rearrangement links TRBV12-3 or TRBV12-4 to TRBJ2-1; the D is unclear. The CDR3 has 14 residues. V was cut by 5 bases and J by 9 bases, with 17 bases left in between. In DNA form, the CDR3 reads TGTGCCAGCAGTCTAACGCCCCTGGTACTTGAGCAGTTCTTC. This gives the protein CASSLTPLVLEQFF.

The rearrangement links TRBV15 to TRBJ1-2, with 10 bases fitting TRBD1. Germline V CDR1 and CDR2: LNHNV, YYDKDF (reference sequence). V was pared by 6 bases and J by 6 bases, with 7 bases of the junction left unmatched. The CDR3 runs to 14 residues. CDR3 nucleotides: TGTGCCACCAGTAACTTCGGGACAGGGGATGGCTACACCTTC. Protein sequence: CATSNFGTGDGYTF.

The V call is TRBV30, the J call TRBJ2-1; D not certain. Trimming pared 0 bases from V and 0 bases from J, leaving 9 bases between. The CDR3 has 15 residues. Germline CDR1 reads GTSNPN; CDR2 reads SVGIG (reference sequence). The DNA for the CDR3 is TGTGCCTGGAGTGTAGCTTTCTCCTCCTACAATGAGCAGTTCTTC. It codes for CAWSVAFSSYNEQFF.

This clonotype has more than one count but fewer than ten. The CDR3 sequence: CAISKGAALQFF. In DNA, the CDR3 is TGTGCCATCAGTAAGGGGGCGGCTCTCCAGTTCTTC. This chain links TRBV10-3 with TRBJ2-1; TRBD1 matches at 7 bases. This CDR3 is 12 amino acids long. Trimming cost V 5 bases and J 13 bases; bases outside gene matches: 8. Looked up from germline, CDR1 is ENHRY and CDR2 is SYGVKD.

The chain uses TRBV20-1 and TRBJ2-1; TRBD2 aligns across 9 bases. CDR1 and CDR2 from the germline V gene are DFQATT and SNEGSKA (reference sequence). Germline trimming cut 5 bases from V and 5 bases from J; bases unmatched to any gene: 7. The CDR3 totals 14 residues. For the CDR3, the DNA is TGCAGTGCTCAGGTAGCGGGAGTGAACAATGAGCAGTTCTTC. The encoded protein is CSAQVAGVNNEQFF.

This clonotype has only a few counts. The genes are TRBV6-5 and TRBJ2-7, with 12 bases lining up with TRBD2. The CDR3 has 14 residues. V shed 6 bases and J 6 bases; nucleotides not matched to a gene: 6. Germline V CDR1 and CDR2: MNHEY, SVGAGI. The CDR3 bases are TGTGCCAGCAGCCTCGGACTAGCGGGACCCGAGCAGTACTTC. Its protein is CASSLGLAGPEQYF.

This clonotype was detected only a few times. The chain recombines TRBV27 with TRBJ1-6; D is possibly TRBD1 (5 bases). The V gene lost 5 bases and the J gene lost 7 bases, with 18 bases spanning the gap. The CDR3 runs to 16 residues. Germline V CDR1 and CDR2: MNHEY, SMNVEV (reference sequence). This CDR3 reads CASSETYGAENSPLHF. The CDR3 coding sequence is TGTGCCAGCAGTGAAACCTACGGGGCGGAAAATTCACCCCTCCACTTT.

This clonotype was seen only once. One end of the junction varies from germline; a read error may be responsible. The rearrangement joins TRBV5-1 to TRBJ2-5, with 12 bases matching TRBD2. The CDR3 extends over 20 amino acids. Germline CDR1 SGHRS, CDR2 YFSETQ. The CDR3: CASSFASPTPLAGGQETQYF. The CDR3, as DNA: TGTGCCAGCAGCTTTGCCTCACCAACACCACTAGCGGGGGGCCAAGAGACCCAGTACTTC.

The CDR3 bases are TGTGCCAGCAGCTCCGCGGGGTGGACAGGGGGAATTGAAGCTTTCTTT. As protein: CASSSAGWTGGIEAFF. This chain joins TRBV7-9 and TRBJ1-1, with TRBD1 identical over 10 bases. Trimming at V came to 4 bases and at J to 7 bases, leaving 12 bases not matched to a gene. This CDR3 is 16 amino acids long. Per the germline V gene, CDR1 is SEHNR and CDR2 is FQNEAQ (reference sequence).

The chain is built from TRBV11-2 and TRBJ2-7; 11 bases agree with TRBD1. V was clipped by 1 base and J by 9 bases; unmatched bases: 5. The germline CDR1 and CDR2 sequences are SGHAT and FQNNGV. This CDR3 region has 14 residues. The CDR3 nucleotides are TGTGCCAGCAGCTTAGTAGTAGGGACAGGGGGGCAGTACTTC. This translates into CASSLVVGTGGQYF.

The chain combines TRBV20-1 with TRBJ1-4; no clear D. Germline CDR1 is DFQATT and CDR2 is SNEGSKA (reference sequence). This CDR3 contains 11 residues. V lost 5 bases, J lost 6 bases, and 7 bases lay in between. The CDR3 sequence: CSAALDEKLFF. The CDR3 nucleotides are TGCAGTGCTGCCTTAGATGAAAAACTGTTTTTT.